The sequence of this T cell receptor beta chain was determined in a study of blood T cell repertoires in COVID-19. The overall study: COVID-19 samples, acute and convalescent, were from the United States, Italy and Spain.

Produced via immunoSEQ multiplex PCR; TCRdb's table is partial and in-frame only. The sample has under 200,000 clones, less than 90% seen once. The germline V gene encodes CDR1 SGDLS and CDR2 YYNGEE. The CDR3 runs 17 residues. The trim removed 4 bases at V and 1 base at J, leaving 12 bases unmatched. The source material was peripheral blood. The rearrangement links TRBV9 to TRBJ1-1, with 8 bases lining up with TRBD1. The clonotype originates from a man between 18 and 29 years old with active or convalescent COVID-19. The CDR3 here is CASSPHLTGVENTEAFF. For the CDR3, the DNA is TGTGCCAGCAGCCCCCACCTGACAGGGGTAGAGAACACTGAAGCTTTCTTT.